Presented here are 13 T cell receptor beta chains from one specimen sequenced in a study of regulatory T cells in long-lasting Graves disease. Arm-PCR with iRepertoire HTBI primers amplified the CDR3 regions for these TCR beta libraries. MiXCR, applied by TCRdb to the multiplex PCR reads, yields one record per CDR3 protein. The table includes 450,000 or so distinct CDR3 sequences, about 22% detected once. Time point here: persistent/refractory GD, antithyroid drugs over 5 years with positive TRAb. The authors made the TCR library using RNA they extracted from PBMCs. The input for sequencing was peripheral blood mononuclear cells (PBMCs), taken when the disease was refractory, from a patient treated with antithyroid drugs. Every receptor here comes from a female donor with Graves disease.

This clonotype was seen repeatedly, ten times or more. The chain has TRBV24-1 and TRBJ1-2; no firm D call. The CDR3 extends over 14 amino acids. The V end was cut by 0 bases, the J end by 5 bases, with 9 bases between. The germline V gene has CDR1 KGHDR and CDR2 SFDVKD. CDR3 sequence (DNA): TGTGCCACCAGTGATTTGCAAACAGAATATGGCTACACCTTC. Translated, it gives CATSDLQTEYGYTF.

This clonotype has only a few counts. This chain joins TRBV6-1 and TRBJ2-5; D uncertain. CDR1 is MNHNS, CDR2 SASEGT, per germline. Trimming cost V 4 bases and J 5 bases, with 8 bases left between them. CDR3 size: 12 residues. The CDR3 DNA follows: TGTGCCAGCAGTGTTGGGTATGAGACCCAGTACTTC. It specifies CASSVGYETQYF.

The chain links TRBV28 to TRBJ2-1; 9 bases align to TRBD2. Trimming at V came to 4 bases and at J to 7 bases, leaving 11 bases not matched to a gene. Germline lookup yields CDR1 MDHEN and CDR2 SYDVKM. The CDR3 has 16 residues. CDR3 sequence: CASSYTGTSRINEQFF. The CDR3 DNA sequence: TGTGCCAGCAGTTATACTGGGACTAGCAGGATTAATGAGCAGTTCTTC.

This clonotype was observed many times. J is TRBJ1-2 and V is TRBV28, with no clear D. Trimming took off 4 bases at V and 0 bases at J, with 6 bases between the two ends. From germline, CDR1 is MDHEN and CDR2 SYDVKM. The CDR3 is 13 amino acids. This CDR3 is CASSWSTNYGYTF. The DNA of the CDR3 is TGTGCCAGCAGTTGGTCCACTAACTATGGCTACACCTTC.

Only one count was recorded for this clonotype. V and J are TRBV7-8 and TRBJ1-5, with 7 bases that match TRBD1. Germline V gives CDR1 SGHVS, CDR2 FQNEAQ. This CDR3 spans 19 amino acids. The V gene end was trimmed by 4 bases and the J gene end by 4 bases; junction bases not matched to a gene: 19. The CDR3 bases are TGTGCCAGCAGCTCGATAGCAGTCAGGGGGATTAAGTGGAATCAGCCCCAGCATTTT. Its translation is CASSSIAVRGIKWNQPQHF. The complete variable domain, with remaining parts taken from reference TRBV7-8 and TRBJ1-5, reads GAGVSQSPRYKVAKRGQDVALRCDPISGHVSLFWYQQALGQGPEFLTYFQNEAQLDKSGLPSDRFFAERPEGSVSTLKIQRTQQEDSAVYLCASSSIAVRGIKWNQPQHFGDGTRLSIL.

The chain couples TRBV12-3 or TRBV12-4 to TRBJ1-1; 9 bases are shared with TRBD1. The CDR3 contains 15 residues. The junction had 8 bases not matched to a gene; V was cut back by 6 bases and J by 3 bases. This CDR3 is CASSRHRGQDTEAFF. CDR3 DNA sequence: TGTGCCAGCAGCCGACACAGGGGGCAGGACACTGAAGCTTTCTTT.

Here the CDR3 DNA reads TGTGCCAGCAGCCTCACCGGGACAGCCTTGCAAGGGCAGCCCCAGCATTTT. Translation: CASSLTGTALQGQPQHF. The genes are TRBV5-5 and TRBJ1-5; 7 bases map to TRBD1. The CDR3 length is 17 residues. Trimming took 4 bases from V and 7 from J; bases not matched to a gene: 17. Germline lookup yields CDR1 SGHKS and CDR2 YYEKEE (reference sequence). Full variable domain (missing parts from reference TRBV5-5 and TRBJ1-5): DAGVTQSPTHLIKTRGQQVTLRCSPISGHKSVSWYQQVLGQGPQFIFQYYEKEERGRGNFPDRFSARQFPNYSSELNVNALLLGDSALYLCASSLTGTALQGQPQHFGDGTRLSIL.

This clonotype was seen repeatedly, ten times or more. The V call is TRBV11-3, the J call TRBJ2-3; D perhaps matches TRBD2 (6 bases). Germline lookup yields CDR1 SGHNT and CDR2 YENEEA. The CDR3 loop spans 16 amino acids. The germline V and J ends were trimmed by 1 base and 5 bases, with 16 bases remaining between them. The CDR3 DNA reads TGTGCCAGCAGCTTAGGAGAGGGACTCGGGGGAGATACGCAGTATTTT. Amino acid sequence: CASSLGEGLGGDTQYF.

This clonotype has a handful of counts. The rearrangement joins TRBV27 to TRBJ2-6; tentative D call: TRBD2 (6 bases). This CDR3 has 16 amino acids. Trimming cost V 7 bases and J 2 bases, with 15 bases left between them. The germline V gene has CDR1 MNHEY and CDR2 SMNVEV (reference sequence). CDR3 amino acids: CASNPSGGAGANVLTF. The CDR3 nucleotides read TGTGCCAGCAATCCTTCCGGGGGTGCTGGGGCCAACGTCCTGACTTTC.

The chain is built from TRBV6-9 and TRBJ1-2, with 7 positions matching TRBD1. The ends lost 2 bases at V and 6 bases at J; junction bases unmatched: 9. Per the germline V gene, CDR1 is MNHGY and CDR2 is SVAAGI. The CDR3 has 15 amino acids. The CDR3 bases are TGTGCCAGCAGTTATGGCTCGGGACAGAGGCATGGCTACACCTTC. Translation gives CASSYGSGQRHGYTF.

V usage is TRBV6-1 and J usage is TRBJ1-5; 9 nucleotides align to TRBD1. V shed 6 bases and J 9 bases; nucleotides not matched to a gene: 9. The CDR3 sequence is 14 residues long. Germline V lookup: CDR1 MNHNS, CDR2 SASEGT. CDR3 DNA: TGTGCCAGCAGCCGAGGACAGGGGAGGACGCCCCAGCATTTT. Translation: CASSRGQGRTPQHF.

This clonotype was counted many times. CDR3: CASSASGGFREKLFF. CDR3 DNA: TGTGCCAGCAGTGCCTCAGGGGGCTTCCGAGAAAAACTGTTTTTT. The chain couples TRBV27 to TRBJ1-4, with 8 nucleotides matching TRBD1. CDR1 is MNHEY, CDR2 SMNVEV, per germline (reference sequence). The CDR3 has 15 amino acids. V shed 5 bases, J shed 8 bases, and the junction held 10 bases outside the gene matches.

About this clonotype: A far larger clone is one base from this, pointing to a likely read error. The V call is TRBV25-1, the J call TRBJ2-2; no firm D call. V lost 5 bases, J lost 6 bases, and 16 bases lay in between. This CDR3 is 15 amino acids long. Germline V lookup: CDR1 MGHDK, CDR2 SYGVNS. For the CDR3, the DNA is TGTGCCAGCAGTTTCGTCCGATCTTTCGCCGGGGAGCTGTTTTTT. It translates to CASSFVRSFAGELFF.